A single sample gave rise to the 12 T cell receptor beta chains below, sequenced in a study of T cell responses to AZD1222 COVID-19 vaccine (dated by TCRdb to the early 2020s). Libraries were constructed by the immunoSEQ multiplex PCR assay. What TCRdb holds here is the immuneACCESS table cut down to in-frame rearrangements. Part of the clones is not present; checked against another copy, under half of the missing clones reflect an unresolved V gene, and the others are unexplained. The table for this sample lists roughly 140,000 clones; 80% to 90% of them were counted only once. The ten largest make up around 1.5% of the sample. The time point label, read with the paper, signifies: baseline before first vaccination. Material: peripheral blood, obtained on day 0 of AZD1222 vaccination. These receptor sequences come from an adult in good health.

The chain employs TRBV12-3 or TRBV12-4 and TRBJ2-1; D not resolved. The CDR3 length is 13 residues. V was pared by 4 bases and J by 10 bases, with 14 bases between. The CDR3: CASSWASFGEQFF. CDR3 DNA: TGTGCCAGCAGTTGGGCCAGCTTCGGAGAGCAGTTCTTC.

The rearrangement uses TRBV27 and TRBJ1-2; TRBD1 is a possible D gene (6 bases). The ends were cut back, 6 bases at V and 6 bases at J, with 11 bases in the middle. Germline lookup yields CDR1 MNHEY and CDR2 SMNVEV (reference sequence). This CDR3 comprises 12 residues. CDR3 sequence reads: CASRNTGHGYTF. The CDR3 DNA reads TGTGCCAGCAGGAATACAGGGCATGGCTACACCTTC.

The V and J genes are TRBV5-1 and TRBJ1-2, with D tentatively TRBD1 (5 bases). CDR1 and CDR2 (germline): SGHRS, YFSETQ. V lost 5 bases, J lost 5 bases, and 10 bases lay in between. The CDR3 spans 12 residues. The CDR3 loop is CASSPGQYGYTF. The CDR3 bases are TGCGCCAGCAGTCCGGGGCAATATGGCTACACCTTC.

The V and J genes are TRBV4-2 and TRBJ1-2; D is perhaps TRBD1 (5 bases). The CDR3 loop spans 17 amino acids. The germline V gene has CDR1 LGHNA and CDR2 YNFKEQ. V shed 4 bases and J shed 1 base, with 19 bases lying between them. CDR3 sequence: CASSPQGLTVINYGYTF. In DNA, the CDR3 is TGTGCCAGCAGCCCACAAGGATTGACAGTCATTAACTATGGCTACACCTTC.

V and J are TRBV29-1 and TRBJ2-3, with D tentatively TRBD1 (8 bases). Trimming stripped 4 bases from V and 3 bases from J, with 11 bases between. Germline CDR1 SQVTM, CDR2 ANQGSEA. The CDR3 has 13 residues. The CDR3 region is CSVVQGGTDTQYF. The DNA for the CDR3 is TGCAGCGTTGTACAGGGGGGGACAGATACGCAGTATTTT.

The rearrangement uses TRBV24-1 and TRBJ2-3; no definite D call. V gave up 4 bases and J gave up 2 bases, with 9 bases separating them. CDR1 KGHDR and CDR2 SFDVKD come from the germline V gene. The CDR3 is made up of 14 amino acids. CDR3 nucleotides: TGTGCCACCAGTGAGAGGTTCTTCACAGATACGCAGTATTTT. It encodes CATSERFFTDTQYF.

The rearrangement joins TRBV5-1 to TRBJ1-1; no definite D call. Germline values: CDR1 SGHRS, CDR2 YFSETQ. This CDR3 comprises 16 residues. The V and J ends lost 6 bases and 0 bases respectively, with 18 bases between them. This chain's CDR3 is CASKRPGIGLNTEAFF. Here the CDR3 DNA reads TGCGCCAGCAAGCGACCTGGCATAGGGCTGAACACTGAAGCTTTCTTT.

The J gene is TRBJ2-1, the V gene TRBV24-1; the D gene is possibly TRBD2 (6 bases). The CDR3 has 16 amino acids. With 4 bases removed from V and 2 bases from J, the gap between germline ends came to 14 bases. CDR1 KGHDR and CDR2 SFDVKD come from the germline V gene. Here the CDR3 DNA reads TGTGCCACCAGTGACGTTAGCGGAGCGACCTACAATGAGCAGTTCTTC. Translating it yields CATSDVSGATYNEQFF.

CDR3 in DNA: TGTGCCAGCAGTGTGGGGGCGAGGGCTGGGGCCAACGTCCTGACTTTC. The encoded protein is CASSVGARAGANVLTF. The chain recombines TRBV2 with TRBJ2-6; TRBD1 might be the D (6 bases). The V end was cut by 4 bases, the J end by 2 bases, with 12 bases between. Germline lookup yields CDR1 SNHLY and CDR2 FYNNEI. This CDR3 comprises 16 residues.

The CDR3 sequence is CAWIPLGTGELFF. CDR3 DNA sequence: TGTGCCTGGATACCCTTGGGCACCGGGGAGCTGTTTTTT. This chain links TRBV30 with TRBJ2-2; D remains unclear. The CDR3 is 13 amino acids. Germline CDR1 and CDR2: GTSNPN and SVGIG (reference sequence). The V end lost 4 bases, the J end lost 4 bases, and 10 bases lay between the germline ends.

The V gene is TRBV2, the J gene TRBJ2-7; D is uncertain. The CDR3 runs 12 residues. The germline CDR1 and CDR2 sequences are SNHLY and FYNNEI. V lost 5 bases and J lost 3, with 8 bases in between. CDR3 loop: CASSPINYEQYF. The CDR3 coding sequence is TGTGCCAGCAGTCCTATCAACTACGAGCAGTACTTC.

V and J are TRBV6-5 and TRBJ1-1, with D possibly being TRBD1 (5 bases). The CDR3 contains 13 residues. V dropped 0 bases and J dropped 6 bases, with 8 bases sitting between them. Germline loops: CDR1 MNHEY, CDR2 SVGAGI. CDR3 sequence (DNA): TGTGCCAGCAGTTACTCGACACAGGCTGAAGCTTTCTTT. It yields the protein CASSYSTQAEAFF.